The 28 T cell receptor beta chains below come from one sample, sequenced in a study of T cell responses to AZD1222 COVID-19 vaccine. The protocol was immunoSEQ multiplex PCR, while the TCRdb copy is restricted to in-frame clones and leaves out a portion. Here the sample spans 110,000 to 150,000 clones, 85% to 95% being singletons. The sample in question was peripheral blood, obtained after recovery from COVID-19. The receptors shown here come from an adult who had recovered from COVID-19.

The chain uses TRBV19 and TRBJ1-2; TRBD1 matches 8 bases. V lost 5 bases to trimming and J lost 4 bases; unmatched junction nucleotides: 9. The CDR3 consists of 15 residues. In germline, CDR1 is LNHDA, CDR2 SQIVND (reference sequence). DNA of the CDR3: TGTGCCAGTAGTCCTTCAGGGGGCGTCGGCTATGGCTACACCTTC. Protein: CASSPSGGVGYGYTF.

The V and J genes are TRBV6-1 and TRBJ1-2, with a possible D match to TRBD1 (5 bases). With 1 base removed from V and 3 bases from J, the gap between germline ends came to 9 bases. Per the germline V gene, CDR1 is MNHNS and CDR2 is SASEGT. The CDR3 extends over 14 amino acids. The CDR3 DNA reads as TGTGCCAGCAGTGAAGGTGACAGAGACTATGGCTACACCTTC. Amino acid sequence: CASSEGDRDYGYTF.

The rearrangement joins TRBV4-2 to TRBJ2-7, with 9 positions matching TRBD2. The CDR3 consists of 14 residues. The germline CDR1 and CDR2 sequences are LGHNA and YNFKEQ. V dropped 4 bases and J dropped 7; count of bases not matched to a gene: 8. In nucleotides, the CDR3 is TGTGCCAGCAGCCTCGTTAGCGGGAGTGGGGAGCAGTACTTC. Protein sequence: CASSLVSGSGEQYF.

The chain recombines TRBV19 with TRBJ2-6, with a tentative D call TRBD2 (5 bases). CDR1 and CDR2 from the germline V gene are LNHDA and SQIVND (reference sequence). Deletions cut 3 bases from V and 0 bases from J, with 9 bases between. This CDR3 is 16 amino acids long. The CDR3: CASSIIGSSGANVLTF. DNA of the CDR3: TGTGCCAGTAGTATCATTGGGAGCTCTGGGGCCAACGTCCTGACTTTC. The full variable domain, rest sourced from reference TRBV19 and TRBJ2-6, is DGGITQSPKYLFRKEGQNVTLSCEQNLNHDAMYWYRQDPGQGLRLIYYSQIVNDFQKGDIAEGYSVSREKKESFPLTVTSAQKNPTAFYLCASSIIGSSGANVLTFGAGSRLTVL.

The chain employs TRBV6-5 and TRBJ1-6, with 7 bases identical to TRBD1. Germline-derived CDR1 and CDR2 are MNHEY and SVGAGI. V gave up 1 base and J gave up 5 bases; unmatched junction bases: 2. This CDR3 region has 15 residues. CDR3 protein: CASSYLQGHNSPLHF. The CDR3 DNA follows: TGTGCCAGCAGTTACTTACAGGGGCATAATTCACCCCTCCACTTT.

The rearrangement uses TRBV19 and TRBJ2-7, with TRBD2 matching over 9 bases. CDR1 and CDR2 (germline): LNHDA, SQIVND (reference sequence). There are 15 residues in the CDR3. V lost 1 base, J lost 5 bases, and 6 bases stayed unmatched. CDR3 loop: CASSIGSGSVDEQYF. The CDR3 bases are TGTGCCAGTAGTATAGGTAGCGGGAGCGTCGACGAGCAGTACTTC.

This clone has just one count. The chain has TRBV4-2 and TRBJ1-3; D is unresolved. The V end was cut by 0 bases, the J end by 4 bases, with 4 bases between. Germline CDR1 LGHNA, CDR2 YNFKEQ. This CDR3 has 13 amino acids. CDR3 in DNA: TGTGCCAGCAGCCAAGATTTGGGAAACACCATATATTTT. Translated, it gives CASSQDLGNTIYF.

The DNA of the CDR3 is TGTGCCAGCAGAGCGAGCAATCAGCCCCAGCATTTT. Encoded protein: CASRASNQPQHF. V and J are TRBV28 and TRBJ1-5; D gene uncertain. Trimming took off 6 bases at V and 1 base at J, with 4 bases between the two ends. The germline V gene encodes CDR1 MDHEN and CDR2 SYDVKM. This CDR3 region has 12 residues.

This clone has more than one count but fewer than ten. CDR3 DNA sequence: TGCGCCAGCAGCCGGGGACAGGAAGGGGAGACCCAGTACTTC. Translation gives CASSRGQEGETQYF. V usage is TRBV5-1 and J usage is TRBJ2-5, with 8 bases aligning to TRBD1. This CDR3 is 14 amino acids long. Germline trimming cut 4 bases from V and 5 bases from J; bases unmatched to any gene: 7. Looked up from germline, CDR1 is SGHRS and CDR2 is YFSETQ.

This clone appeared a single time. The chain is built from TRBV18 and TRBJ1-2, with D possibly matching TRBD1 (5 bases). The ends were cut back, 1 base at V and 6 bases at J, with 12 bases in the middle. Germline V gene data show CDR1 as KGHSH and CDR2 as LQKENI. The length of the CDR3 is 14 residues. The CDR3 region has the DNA TGTGCCAGCTCACCACAGGGACGGGAAAATGGCTACACCTTC. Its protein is CASSPQGRENGYTF. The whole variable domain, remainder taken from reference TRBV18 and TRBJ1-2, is NAGVMQNPRHLVRRRGQEARLRCSPMKGHSHVYWYRQLPEEGLKFMVYLQKENIIDESGMPKERFSAEFPKEGPSILRIQQVVRGDSAAYFCASSPQGRENGYTFGSGTRLTVV.

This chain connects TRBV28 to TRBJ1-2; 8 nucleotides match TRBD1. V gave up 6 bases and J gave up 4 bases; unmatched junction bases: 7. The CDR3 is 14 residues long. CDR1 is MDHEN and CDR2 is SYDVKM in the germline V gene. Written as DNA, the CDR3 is TGTGCCAGCAGGGGCAGGGGGCGCGGCTATGGCTACACCTTC. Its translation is CASRGRGRGYGYTF.

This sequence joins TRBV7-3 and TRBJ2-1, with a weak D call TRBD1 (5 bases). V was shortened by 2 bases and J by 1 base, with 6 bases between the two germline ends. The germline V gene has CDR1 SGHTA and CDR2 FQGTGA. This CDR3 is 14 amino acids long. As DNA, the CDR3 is TGTGCCAGCAGCTTACAGGGTTCCTACAATGAGCAGTTCTTC. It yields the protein CASSLQGSYNEQFF.

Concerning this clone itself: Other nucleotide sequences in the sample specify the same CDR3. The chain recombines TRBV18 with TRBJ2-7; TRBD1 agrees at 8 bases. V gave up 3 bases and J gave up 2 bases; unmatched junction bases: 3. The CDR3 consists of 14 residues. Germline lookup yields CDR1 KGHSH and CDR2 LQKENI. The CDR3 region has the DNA TGTGCCAGCTCACCGGGGACAGGCGCCTACGAGCAGTACTTC. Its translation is CASSPGTGAYEQYF.

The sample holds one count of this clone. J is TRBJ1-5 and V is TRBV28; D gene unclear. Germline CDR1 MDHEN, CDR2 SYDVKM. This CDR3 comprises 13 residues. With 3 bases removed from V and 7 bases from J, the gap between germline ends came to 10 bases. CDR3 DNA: TGTGCCAGCAGTTTGGTAGGTGGCCAGCCCCAGCATTTT. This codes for CASSLVGGQPQHF.

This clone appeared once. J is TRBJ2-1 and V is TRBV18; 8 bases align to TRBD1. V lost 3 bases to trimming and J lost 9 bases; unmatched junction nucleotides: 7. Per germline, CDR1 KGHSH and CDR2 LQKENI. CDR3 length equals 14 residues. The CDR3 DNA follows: TGTGCCAGCTCACCCCACGACAGGGGCACTGAGCAGTTCTTC. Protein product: CASSPHDRGTEQFF.

CDR3 protein: CASSPGGYGYTF. The CDR3 coding sequence is TGTGCCAGCAGCCCGGGGGGCTATGGCTACACCTTC. The gene calls are TRBV3-1 (or the pseudogene TRBV3-2) and TRBJ1-2; D might be TRBD1 (5 bases). Germline-derived CDR1 and CDR2 are LGHDT and YNNKEL (reference sequence). The CDR3 extends over 12 amino acids. The V and J ends lost 4 bases and 4 bases respectively, with 7 bases between them.

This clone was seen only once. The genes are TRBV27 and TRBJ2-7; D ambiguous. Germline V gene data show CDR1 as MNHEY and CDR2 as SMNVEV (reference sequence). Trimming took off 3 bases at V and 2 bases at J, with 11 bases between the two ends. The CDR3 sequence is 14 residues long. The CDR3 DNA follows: TGTGCCAGCAGTTTCGATGGTAATACCTACGAGCAGTACTTC. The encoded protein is CASSFDGNTYEQYF.

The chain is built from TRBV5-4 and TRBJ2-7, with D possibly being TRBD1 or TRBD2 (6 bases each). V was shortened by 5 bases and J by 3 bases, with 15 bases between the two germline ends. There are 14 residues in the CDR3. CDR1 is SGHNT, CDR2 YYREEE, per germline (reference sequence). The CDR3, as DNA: TGTGCCAGCAGTCCTCAACAGGGAGGCTACGAGCAGTACTTC. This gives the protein CASSPQQGGYEQYF.

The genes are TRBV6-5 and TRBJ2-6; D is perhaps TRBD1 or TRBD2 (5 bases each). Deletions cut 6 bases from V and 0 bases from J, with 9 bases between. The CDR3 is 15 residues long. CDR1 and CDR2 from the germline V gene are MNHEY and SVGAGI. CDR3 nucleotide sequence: TGTGCCAGCAGGAGGGGTTCCTCTGGGGCCAACGTCCTGACTTTC. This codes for CASRRGSSGANVLTF.

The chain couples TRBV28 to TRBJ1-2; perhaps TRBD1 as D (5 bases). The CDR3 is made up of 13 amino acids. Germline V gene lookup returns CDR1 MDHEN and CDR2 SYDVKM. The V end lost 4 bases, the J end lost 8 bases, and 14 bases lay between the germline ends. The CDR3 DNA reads TGTGCCAGCAGTTCGGGAGGAGGGGTCGGCTACACCTTC. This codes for CASSSGGGVGYTF.

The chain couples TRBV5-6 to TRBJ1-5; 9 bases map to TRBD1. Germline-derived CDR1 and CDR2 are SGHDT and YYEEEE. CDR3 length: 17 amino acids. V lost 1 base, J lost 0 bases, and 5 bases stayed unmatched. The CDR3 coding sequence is TGTGCCAGCAGCTTGTTGGCGGGACAGGGTAGCAATCAGCCCCAGCATTTT. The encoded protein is CASSLLAGQGSNQPQHF.

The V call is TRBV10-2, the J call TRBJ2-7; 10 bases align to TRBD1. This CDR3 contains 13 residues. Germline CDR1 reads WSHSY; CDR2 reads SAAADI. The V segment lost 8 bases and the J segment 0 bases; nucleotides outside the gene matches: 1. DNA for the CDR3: TGCGCCAGCGGACAGGGGGACTCCTACGAGCAGTACTTC. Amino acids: CASGQGDSYEQYF.

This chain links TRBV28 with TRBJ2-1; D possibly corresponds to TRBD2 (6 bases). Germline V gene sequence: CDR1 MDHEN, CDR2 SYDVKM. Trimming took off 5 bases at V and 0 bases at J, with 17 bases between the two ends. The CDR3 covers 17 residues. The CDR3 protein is CASSPLGLSNSYNEQFF. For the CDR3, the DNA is TGTGCCAGCAGTCCCCTTGGACTATCAAACTCCTACAATGAGCAGTTCTTC. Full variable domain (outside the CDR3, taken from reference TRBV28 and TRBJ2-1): DVKVTQSSRYLVKRTGEKVFLECVQDMDHENMFWYRQDPGLGLRLIYFSYDVKMKEKGDIPEGYSVSREKKERFSLILESASTNQTSMYLCASSPLGLSNSYNEQFFGPGTRLTVL.

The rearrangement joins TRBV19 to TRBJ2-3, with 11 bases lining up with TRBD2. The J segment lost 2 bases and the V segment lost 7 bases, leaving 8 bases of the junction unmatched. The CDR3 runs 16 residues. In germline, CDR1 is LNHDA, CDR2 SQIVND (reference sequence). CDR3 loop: CASKRLAGPHTDTQYF. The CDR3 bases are TGTGCCAGTAAAAGACTAGCGGGACCTCACACAGATACGCAGTATTTT.

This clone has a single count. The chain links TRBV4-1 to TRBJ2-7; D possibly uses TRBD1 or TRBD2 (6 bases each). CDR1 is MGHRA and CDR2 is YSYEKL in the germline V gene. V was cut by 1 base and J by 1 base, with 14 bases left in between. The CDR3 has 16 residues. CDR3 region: CASSQGVKGGSYEQYF. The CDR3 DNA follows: TGCGCCAGCAGCCAAGGAGTCAAGGGGGGATCCTACGAGCAGTACTTC.

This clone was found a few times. The CDR3 DNA reads TGTGCCAGCAGCCCCCAACGGGGACTTAGGGCAGATACGCAGTATTTT. This translates into CASSPQRGLRADTQYF. The genes are TRBV28 and TRBJ2-3; a possible D gene is TRBD2 (6 bases). This CDR3 is 16 amino acids long. V was trimmed by 6 bases and J by 4 bases, leaving 20 bases between them. The germline gives CDR1 MDHEN, CDR2 SYDVKM.

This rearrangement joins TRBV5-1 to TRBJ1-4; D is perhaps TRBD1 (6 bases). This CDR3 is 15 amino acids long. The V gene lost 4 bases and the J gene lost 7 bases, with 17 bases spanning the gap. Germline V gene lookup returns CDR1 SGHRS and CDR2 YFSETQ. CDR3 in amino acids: CASSKDTPGAEKLFF. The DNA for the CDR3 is TGCGCCAGCAGCAAGGACACGCCAGGGGCTGAAAAACTGTTTTTT.

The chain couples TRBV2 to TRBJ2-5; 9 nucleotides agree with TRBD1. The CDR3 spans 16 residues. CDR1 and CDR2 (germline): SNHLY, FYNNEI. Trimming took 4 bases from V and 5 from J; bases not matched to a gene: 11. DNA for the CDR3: TGTGCCAGCAGTGTGATAGGGACAGGGAGTAGGGAGACCCAGTACTTC. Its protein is CASSVIGTGSRETQYF.